A selection of T cell receptor beta chains follows, all from one sample in a study of T-cell memory formation after mild COVID-19. Using its own MiXCR run on the 5' RACE reads, TCRdb lists one record per CDR3 protein. The sample holds about 270,000 distinct CDR3 sequences, 15% to 20% seen once. The sample consisted of PBMCs or a T cell subset sorted from them (not recorded which). Source of these receptors: a man younger than 35 who had mild COVID-19 (a few samples of this study predate the infection). Cell type and time point are not known. The CDR3 runs from the conserved cysteine through the conserved F or W. D genes are given only for firm matches. Only some rows state a clone size, as once, few, many or a class for expanded clones.

V,size,J,D,DNA,CDR3
TRBV9,.,TRBJ2-7,TRBD1,TGTGCCAGCAGCGTAGAGACAGGGATCCCCTACGAGCAGTACTTC,CASSVETGIPYEQYF
TRBV12-3/TRBV12-4,few,TRBJ2-1,TRBD2,TGTGCCAGCAGCGAAGGACTAGCGGGGGCCTACAATGAGCAGTTCTTC,CASSEGLAGAYNEQFF
TRBV5-1,few,TRBJ2-2,.,TGCGCCAGCCGGCCCGGCCGCAGGGACGGGGAGCTGTTTTTT,CASRPGRRDGELFF
TRBV10-3,.,TRBJ1-2,.,TGTGCCATCAGTCCAGATTATGGCTACACCTTC,CAISPDYGYTF
TRBV6-5,many,TRBJ2-1,.,TGTGCCAGCAGTTACTCTTGGGCTGAGCAGTTCTTC,CASSYSWAEQFF
TRBV6-2/TRBV6-3,.,TRBJ2-3,TRBD2,TGTGCCAGCAGTTACTGGGTCGCGGGGGGGCCAGATACGCAGTATTTT,CASSYWVAGGPDTQYF
TRBV20-1,few,TRBJ1-2,TRBD1,TGCAGTGCCACAGGGGTTAGCTATGGCTACACCTTC,CSATGVSYGYTF
TRBV6-5,.,TRBJ1-6,TRBD1,TGTGCCAGCAGTAAACGGACAGGGCAGAGCTCCTATAATTCACCCCTCCACTTT,CASSKRTGQSSYNSPLHF
TRBV6-2/TRBV6-3,.,TRBJ1-5,.,TGTGCCAGCGATACGGTCGGTCAGCCCCAGCATTTT,CASDTVGQPQHF
TRBV7-2,few,TRBJ2-3,.,TGTGCCAGCAGCTATCCCCGGGACGGGACGACAGATACGCAGTATTTT,CASSYPRDGTTDTQYF
TRBV29-1,.,TRBJ1-2,.,TGCAGCGTTGAGGTGTCGGACGATGGCTACACCTTC,CSVEVSDDGYTF
TRBV29-1,.,TRBJ1-5,.,TGCAGCGTTGAACCAGGGATCGGTCAGCCCCAGCATTTT,CSVEPGIGQPQHF
TRBV7-3,few,TRBJ1-2,.,TGTGCCAGCAGCTTAGTCCCAGGCAACTATGGCTACACCTTC,CASSLVPGNYGYTF
TRBV12-3/TRBV12-4,.,TRBJ2-1,.,TGTGCCAGCAGGTTGGGCGGCTCAGGTGAGCAGTTCTTC,CASRLGGSGEQFF
TRBV29-1,many,TRBJ2-6,.,TGCAGCGCGGACATGGGGGGCTATGGGGCCAACGTCCTGACTTTC,CSADMGGYGANVLTF
TRBV7-2,few,TRBJ2-5,TRBD1,TGTGCCAGCAGCTTTACACAGGGGTCCCGGGAGACCCAGTACTTC,CASSFTQGSRETQYF
TRBV5-5,.,TRBJ1-6,.,TGTGCCAGCACCAACTATAATTCACCCCTCCACTTT,CASTNYNSPLHF
TRBV7-9,few,TRBJ2-3,TRBD1,TGTGCCAGCAGACCACCGGGACAGGCTGTACCAGATACGCAGTATTTT,CASRPPGQAVPDTQYF
TRBV6-5,few,TRBJ2-3,.,TGTGCCAGCTCGATTAATTCGGGATCAGATACGCAGTATTTT,CASSINSGSDTQYF
TRBV25-1,few,TRBJ2-3,TRBD1,TGTGCCAGCAGTCCCGGACAGGGGGGAGACACAGATACGCAGTATTTT,CASSPGQGGDTDTQYF
TRBV11-2,.,TRBJ2-1,TRBD1,TGTGCCAGCAGCTTAGTTCAGGGGGAGTTCTTC,CASSLVQGEFF
TRBV5-6,few,TRBJ2-4,.,TGTGCCAGCAGCTTGGTGCTCCAGGCAGCCAAAAACATTCAGTACTTC,CASSLVLQAAKNIQYF
TRBV6-4,few,TRBJ2-1,TRBD2,TGTGCCAGCAGCGCTATGCGGGGGGCGGGTGAGCAGTTCTTC,CASSAMRGAGEQFF
TRBV25-1,.,TRBJ1-2,.,TGTGCCAGCAGTGGGGGGCGAAGCTATGGCTACACCTTC,CASSGGRSYGYTF
TRBV7-6,.,TRBJ1-2,.,TGTGCCAGCAGCCAGTGGCTCACGGGTGAAGGCTACACCTTC,CASSQWLTGEGYTF
TRBV7-2,few,TRBJ2-1,.,TGTGCCAGCAGCGTCGACGGGGCTTACAATGAGCAGTTCTTC,CASSVDGAYNEQFF
TRBV14,.,TRBJ2-5,.,TGTGCCAGCAGCATTATCGACAGCCAAGAGACCCAGTACTTC,CASSIIDSQETQYF
TRBV7-8,.,TRBJ1-4,.,TGTGCCAGCAGCTTAGACCTGGAAGAAAAACTGTTTTTT,CASSLDLEEKLFF
TRBV15,.,TRBJ1-4,TRBD1,TGTGCCACCAGCCCGACCAGGGGGCGAGGCGAAAAACTGTTTTTT,CATSPTRGRGEKLFF
TRBV28,few,TRBJ1-5,TRBD1,TGTGCCAGCAGTCTCGGACCTAAGACAGGGATCGGACAGCCCCAGCATTTT,CASSLGPKTGIGQPQHF
TRBV10-3,.,TRBJ2-3,TRBD2,TGTGCCATCAGTGTTAGCGGGGGGGAAGATACGCAGTATTTT,CAISVSGGEDTQYF
TRBV7-2,few,TRBJ1-5,.,TGTGCCAGCAGCTTAGGGTACAGGGAAAGTCAGCCCCAGCATTTT,CASSLGYRESQPQHF
TRBV29-1,few,TRBJ1-1,.,TGCAGCGTTGAGCGTGGCGGAGTAAACACTGAAGCTTTCTTT,CSVERGGVNTEAFF
TRBV15,many,TRBJ2-2,.,TGTGCCACCAGCAGAGGTGGGGCGCACACCGGGGAGCTGTTTTTT,CATSRGGAHTGELFF
TRBV11-2,few,TRBJ2-1,.,TGTGCCAGCAGCTTGTCAGGACCCAGGTCGCATGAGCAGTTCTTC,CASSLSGPRSHEQFF
TRBV7-9,many,TRBJ2-2,.,TGTGCCAGCAGCTTAGGTCCCGGGGAGCTGTTTTTT,CASSLGPGELFF
TRBV10-3,.,TRBJ2-7,.,TGTGCCATCAACAGGGAAGGAACCTACGAGCAGTACTTC,CAINREGTYEQYF
TRBV4-2,.,TRBJ2-7,TRBD1,TGTGCCAGCAGCCAAGACAGGGGGCGCCGGGAGCAGTACTTC,CASSQDRGRREQYF
TRBV20-1,.,TRBJ2-7,TRBD1,TGCAGTGCCCACATGGGGGGACAGGGGAGATACGAGCAGTACTTC,CSAHMGGQGRYEQYF
TRBV4-1,.,TRBJ2-2,.,TGCGCCAGCAGCCAAGATAATCACCAGTCCGGGGAGCTGTTTTTT,CASSQDNHQSGELFF
TRBV7-2,many,TRBJ2-7,.,TGTGCCAGCAGCAGAGGACAGACCTACGAGCAGTACTTC,CASSRGQTYEQYF
TRBV7-8,few,TRBJ2-3,TRBD2,TGTGCCAGCAGCTTCTTAGCGGGGGGGCTTACAGATACGCAGTATTTT,CASSFLAGGLTDTQYF
TRBV20-1,few,TRBJ2-5,.,TGCAGTGTAGAGGACGGGACTCCCCAAGAGACCCAGTACTTC,CSVEDGTPQETQYF
TRBV29-1,.,TRBJ2-3,.,TGCAGCGGAAAAAGCACAGATACGCAGTATTTT,CSGKSTDTQYF
TRBV6-5,.,TRBJ1-2,.,TGTGCCAGCAGTTCGTCAGGGTTTAGCGGCTACACCTTC,CASSSSGFSGYTF
TRBV4-2,few,TRBJ1-1,TRBD1,TGTGCCAGCAGCGCAGGGGGGCCCACTGAAGCTTTCTTT,CASSAGGPTEAFF
TRBV3-1,.,TRBJ1-2,TRBD1,TGTGCCAGCAGCCGACAGGGGGTTGGCTATGGCTACACCTTC,CASSRQGVGYGYTF
TRBV7-9,.,TRBJ2-7,.,TGTGCCAGCAGCGAGGGGAGTGAGCGCGTGGAGCAGTACTTC,CASSEGSERVEQYF
TRBV7-8,few,TRBJ1-1,TRBD1,TGTGCCAGCCGCTTAACAGGGGGCGGGACTGAAGCTTTCTTT,CASRLTGGGTEAFF
TRBV11-2,.,TRBJ2-5,TRBD2,TGTGCCAGCAGCTTGCACGGACTAGCCGGAGAGACCCAGTACTTC,CASSLHGLAGETQYF
TRBV2,.,TRBJ2-7,.,TGTGCCTGCCACAGGGAGGGGACCTACGAGCAGTACTTC,CACHREGTYEQYF